Described below is a single T cell receptor (beta chain) sequence and its context. This clone was detected once. Its antigen is unknown. No qualities accompany the bases; no much larger clone lies one base away. For CDR1 and CDR2, the germline V gene lists SGDLS and YYNGEE. V is pruned by 2 bases and J by 2 bases, leaving 8 bases of the junction without a gene match. Measured from the cysteine to the phenylalanine, the CDR3 is 16 residues long. The only DNA kept is the CDR3, 48 bases in frame from the first base. This entry is derived from a study of immunodeficiency (dated by TCRdb to the late 2010s). General notes on the study: Repertoire analysis was done to look for VDJ recombination defects and oligoclonality. The investigation overall reported the following: V-J pairing and productive entropy in CD4+ T cells appeared similar in patients and controls. In the entropy comparisons of patients against healthy controls, patients were shown as n=3 (open circles), and an effect of thymic development was suggested only as a possibility. Severe oligoclonality, as judged by top-100 and total clonotype frequencies, was observed in patient CD8+ T cells but not in patient CD4+ T cells.

Before TCR sequencing, CD3+CD4+ T cells were sorted out of fresh PBMCs. Genomic DNA was extracted with the QIAamp DNA Blood Mini Kit and sent for immunoSEQ repertoire analysis. CDR3 regions were amplified by multiplex PCR from a standard quantity of genomic DNA template. An Illumina platform was used to sequence the PCR products. As for the original processing: Alignment of sequences was done against a reference, and the V, D and J gene definitions came from IMGT. To eliminate PCR and sequencing errors, a nearest-neighbor clustering algorithm combined closely related sequences. V, D and J usage in productive unique and total sequences was analyzed using ImmunoSEQ Analyzer tools and R version 3.6.1. TCRdb limited this immuneACCESS table to in-frame rearrangements with V and J called. A share of clones is missing; checked studies link under half to unresolved V genes, and the rest is unexplained. The V and J calls and clone size were taken over from that table, and D and trimming were inferred from the DNA. Present in this sample are some 3,900 clones, around 90% of which were seen just once. The ten largest clonotypes hold roughly 4% of the sample.

Here the chain combines TRBV9 and TRBJ2-3; TRBD2 matches 7 bases in the middle. Sequences were obtained from CD4+ T cells from blood. The receptor was derived from a human donor in good health. The nucleotides read TGTGCCAGCAGCGTGGGACTACAAGAATCCACAGATACGCAGTATTTT. Translated, this is CASSVGLQESTDTQYF. Supplemented by the reference TRBV9 and TRBJ2-3 proteins around the CDR3, the complete variable domain is DSGVTQTPKHLITATGQRVTLRCSPRSGDLSVYWYQQSLDQGLQFLIQYYNGEERAKGNILERFSAQQFPDLHSELNLSSLELGDSALYFCASSVGLQESTDTQYFGPGTRLTVL.